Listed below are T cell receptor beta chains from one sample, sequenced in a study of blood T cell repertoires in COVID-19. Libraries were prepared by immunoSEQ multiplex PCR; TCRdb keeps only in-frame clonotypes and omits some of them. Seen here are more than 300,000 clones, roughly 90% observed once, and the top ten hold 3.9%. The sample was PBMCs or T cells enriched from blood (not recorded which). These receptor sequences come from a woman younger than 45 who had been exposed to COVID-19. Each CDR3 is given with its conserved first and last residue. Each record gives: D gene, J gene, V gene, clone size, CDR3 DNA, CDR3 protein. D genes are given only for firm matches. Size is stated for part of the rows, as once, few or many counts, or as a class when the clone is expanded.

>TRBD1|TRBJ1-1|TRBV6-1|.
TGTGCCAGCGGTGAGGGGGCAAACACTGAAGCTTTCTTT
CASGEGANTEAFF
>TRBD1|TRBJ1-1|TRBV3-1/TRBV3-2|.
TGTGCCAGCAGCCCGGGACAGGGATACGGCACTGAAGCTTTCTTT
CASSPGQGYGTEAFF
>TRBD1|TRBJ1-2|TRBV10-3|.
TGTGCCATCAGTGAGGGACAGGGAGCCAACTATGGCTACACCTTC
CAISEGQGANYGYTF
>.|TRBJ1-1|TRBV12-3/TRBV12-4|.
TGTGCCAGCAGTTTTAGTATGAACACTGAAGCTTTCTTT
CASSFSMNTEAFF
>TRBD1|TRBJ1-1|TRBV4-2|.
TGTGCCAGCAGCGCTCACAACAGGGGGAAGACTGAAGCTTTCTTT
CASSAHNRGKTEAFF
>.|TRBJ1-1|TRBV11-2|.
TGTGCCAGCACCAGGGCAAGGTACACTGAAGCTTTCTTT
CASTRARYTEAFF
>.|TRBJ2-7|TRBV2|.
TGTGCCAGCAGCGGACAAACCTACGAGCAGTACTTC
CASSGQTYEQYF
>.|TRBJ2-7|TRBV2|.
TGTGCCAGCAGTGGGGCCGTGGGCTCCTACGAGCAGTACTTC
CASSGAVGSYEQYF
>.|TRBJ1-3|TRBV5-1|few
TGCGCCAGCTCCCGGGACTTGGGGTCTGGAAACACCATATATTTT
CASSRDLGSGNTIYF
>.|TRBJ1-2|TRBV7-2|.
TGTGCCAGCAGCTTGGGCAGGGCGGATGGCTACACCTTC
CASSLGRADGYTF
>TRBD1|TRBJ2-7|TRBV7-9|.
TGTGCCAGCAGCCCAAACCGGGGGACAGGGGCCGATTACGAGCAGTACTTC
CASSPNRGTGADYEQYF
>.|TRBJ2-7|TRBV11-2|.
TGTGCCAGCGCCGGCGGGCCCACCTACGAGCAGTACTTC
CASAGGPTYEQYF
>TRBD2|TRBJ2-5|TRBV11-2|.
TGTGCCAGCAGGCTAGCGGGCCAAGAGACCCAGTACTTC
CASRLAGQETQYF
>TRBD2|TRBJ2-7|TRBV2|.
TGTGCCAGCAGAACTAGCGGGGTCTACGAGCAGTACTTC
CASRTSGVYEQYF
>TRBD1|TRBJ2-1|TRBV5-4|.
TGTGCCAGCAGCTCTACCCGGACAGGGTGGAGTCCTAGCTCCTACAATGAGCAGTTCTTC
CASSSTRTGWSPSSYNEQFF
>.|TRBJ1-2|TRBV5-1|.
TGCGCCAGCAGCTTTAGGAATCAGGATGGCTACACCTTC
CASSFRNQDGYTF
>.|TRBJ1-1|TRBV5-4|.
TGTGCCAGCAGCTTGGACCCGGGGGGCACTGAAGCTTTCTTT
CASSLDPGGTEAFF
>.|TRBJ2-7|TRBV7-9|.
TGTGCCAGCAGTTGGCCTCCCGGCGGCTTCTCCTACGAGCAGTACTTC
CASSWPPGGFSYEQYF
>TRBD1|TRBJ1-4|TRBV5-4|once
TGTGCCAGCAGTATCGGACAGGGGCCACACAATGAAAAACTGTTTTTT
CASSIGQGPHNEKLFF
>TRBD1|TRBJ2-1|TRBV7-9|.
TGTGCCAGCAGCGCTCAGGGGGCCCATGAGCAGTTCTTC
CASSAQGAHEQFF
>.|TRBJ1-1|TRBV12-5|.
TGTGCTAGTGGCTCAACTGTGAACACTGAAGCTTTCTTT
CASGSTVNTEAFF
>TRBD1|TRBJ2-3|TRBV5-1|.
TGCGCCAGCAGCCCGGGACAGGGTTCGAATACGCAGTATTTT
CASSPGQGSNTQYF
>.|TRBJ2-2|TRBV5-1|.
TGCGCCAGCAGAGACCCGAGCCAGGGATACACCGGGGAGCTGTTTTTT
CASRDPSQGYTGELFF
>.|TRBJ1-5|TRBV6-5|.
TGTGCCAGCAGCTTCGGACAGTTCAATCAGCCCCAGCATTTT
CASSFGQFNQPQHF
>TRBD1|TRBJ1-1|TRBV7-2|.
TGTGCCAGCAGCCCGTTACAGGGGATCGGCACTGAAGCTTTCTTT
CASSPLQGIGTEAFF
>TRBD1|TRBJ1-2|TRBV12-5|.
TGTGCTAGTGGACAGGACAGGGGGCTTGGCTACACCTTC
CASGQDRGLGYTF
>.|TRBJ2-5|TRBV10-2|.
TGCGCCAGCAGGGTCAGCCAAGAGACCCAGTACTTC
CASRVSQETQYF
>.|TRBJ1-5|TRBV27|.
TGTGCCAGCAGTTCGCGTCAATACGCTAATCAGCCCCAGCATTTT
CASSSRQYANQPQHF
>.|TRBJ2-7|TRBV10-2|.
TGCGCCAGCGGACACAGGGACGAGCAGTACTTC
CASGHRDEQYF
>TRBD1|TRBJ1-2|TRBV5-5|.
TGTGCCAGCAGCCAACAGGACAGGGCTGGCTACACCTTC
CASSQQDRAGYTF
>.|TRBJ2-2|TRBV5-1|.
TGCGCCAGCAGGAGACAGGAGAACACCGGGGAGCTGTTTTTT
CASRRQENTGELFF
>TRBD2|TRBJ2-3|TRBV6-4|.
TGTGCCAGCAGTGAGGACGGGGGGGCCACAGATACGCAGTATTTT
CASSEDGGATDTQYF
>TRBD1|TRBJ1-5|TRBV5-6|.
TGTGCCAGCAGCTTGGGGGACAGGGCTCAGCATTTT
CASSLGDRAQHF